Listed below are T cell receptor beta chains from one sample, sequenced in a study of naive and memory T cell subsets. TCRdb re-called the UMI-ligation and nested PCR reads with MiXCR, one entry per CDR3 protein. This sample has some 110,000 distinct CDR3 sequences, with around 15% found just once. Sequencing used naive CD8+ T cells from blood. The receptor source for this set is a human donor in good health. Both conserved end residues are part of each CDR3. Fields, in order: J gene, V gene, clone size, D gene, CDR3 DNA, CDR3 protein. D genes are given only for firm matches. The size of a clone is reported for some rows only, either as once, few or many, or as a class for expanded clones.

TRBJ2-3,TRBV12-3/TRBV12-4,-,TRBD2,TGTGCCAGCAGTCCTAGGGGACTAGCGGGGGGGGAGAGTACGCAGTATTTT,CASSPRGLAGGESTQYF
TRBJ2-5,TRBV7-9,-,TRBD2,TGTGCCAGCAGCCCTTCCGGACTAGCGGGAGAGGGGACCCAGTACTTC,CASSPSGLAGEGTQYF
TRBJ1-1,TRBV20-1,-,-,TGCAGTGCTAGAGATCTTGGGGTGGGGACCGAAGAAGCTTTCTTT,CSARDLGVGTEEAFF
TRBJ2-7,TRBV28,-,TRBD1,TGTGCCAGCAGTCCACAGGGGACCTACGAGCAGTACTTC,CASSPQGTYEQYF
TRBJ1-2,TRBV6-5,-,-,TGTGCCAGCAGTTATAGTGACAACTATGGCTACACCTTC,CASSYSDNYGYTF
TRBJ1-4,TRBV28,-,TRBD1,TGTGCCAGCAGTCCACAGGGGTGGAATGAAAAACTGTTTTTT,CASSPQGWNEKLFF
TRBJ1-1,TRBV12-5,many,-,TGTGCTAGTGCTTATACGGGGGATAGGGCTGAAGCTTTCTTT,CASAYTGDRAEAFF
TRBJ2-2,TRBV7-3,-,TRBD1,TGTGCCAGCAGCGGCATGGGGCCAGGGGGCCTGAACACCGGGGAGCTGTTTTTT,CASSGMGPGGLNTGELFF
TRBJ2-3,TRBV4-3,few,-,TGCGCCAGCAGCCTCGGGTGGAAATTAGCAGTGGCGCAGTATTTT,CASSLGWKLAVAQYF
TRBJ2-1,TRBV29-1,many,-,TGCAGCGTTGAAGATCGGTCAGGGTACAAGCAGTTCTTC,CSVEDRSGYKQFF
TRBJ2-7,TRBV27,few,-,TGTGCCAGCAGTTTATTACAGGGATTCCACGAGCAGTACTTC,CASSLLQGFHEQYF
TRBJ1-2,TRBV6-6,-,TRBD1,TGTGCCAGCAGTCTAGAAGGGACAGGGACGGACTATGGCTACACCTTC,CASSLEGTGTDYGYTF
TRBJ2-7,TRBV5-1,-,TRBD1,TGCGCCAGCAGCCCAGGACAGGTAGAGATATCCTACGAGCAGTACTTC,CASSPGQVEISYEQYF
TRBJ2-7,TRBV25-1,-,TRBD1,TGTGCCAGCAGTGTAACAGGGGAACTCTACGAGCAGTACTTC,CASSVTGELYEQYF
TRBJ2-3,TRBV29-1,many,-,TGCAGCGTTGAAGATTATCCCGGGTCTGGCACAGATACGCAGTATTTT,CSVEDYPGSGTDTQYF
TRBJ2-1,TRBV20-1,-,TRBD2,TGCAGTGTTAAGGCCACCCGACTAGCGGGATTGTATGAGCAGTTCTTC,CSVKATRLAGLYEQFF
TRBJ1-2,TRBV7-9,once,-,TGTGCCAGCAGCTTGGCTTATGTGGGGCTCGGTGGCTACACCTTC,CASSLAYVGLGGYTF
TRBJ2-5,TRBV7-9,few,-,TGTGCCAGCAGCTTAAACCGGGCGGACACCCAAGAGACCCAGTACTTC,CASSLNRADTQETQYF
TRBJ2-3,TRBV4-3,-,TRBD2,TGCGCCAGCAGCCAAGATGGGGGGGGGGCAGATACGCAGTATTTT,CASSQDGGGADTQYF
TRBJ1-2,TRBV4-2,many,-,TGTGCCAGCAGCTCAGGGGTAGGAACTAATGGCTACACCTTC,CASSSGVGTNGYTF
TRBJ2-7,TRBV7-3,few,TRBD1,TGTGCCAGCAGCACGACAGGGGGAGGCGAGCAGTACTTC,CASSTTGGGEQYF
TRBJ2-7,TRBV27,-,-,TGTGCCAGCTCCAGGATCATGGACTGGAAATACGAGCAGTACTTC,CASSRIMDWKYEQYF
TRBJ1-1,TRBV7-8,once,-,TGTGCCAGCAGCCCGCCACTTTCAGACACTGAAGCTTTCTTT,CASSPPLSDTEAFF
TRBJ2-1,TRBV7-3,few,TRBD2,TGTGCCAGCAGTCAAGGGACTAGCGGGATTGATGAGCAGTTCTTC,CASSQGTSGIDEQFF
TRBJ2-7,TRBV30,few,-,TGTGCCTGGAAGAGGGACTCCTACGAGCAGTACTTC,CAWKRDSYEQYF
TRBJ1-2,TRBV20-1,-,-,TGCAGTGCTAGAGATCTTCGGCAGGGGAATGGCTACACCTTC,CSARDLRQGNGYTF
TRBJ2-7,TRBV20-1,-,-,TGCAGTGCTAGGTCTGGGTCAGGCGCTTCCTACGAGCAGTACTTC,CSARSGSGASYEQYF
TRBJ1-1,TRBV7-8,-,-,TGTGCCAGCAGCTTGGTTACAAATGAAGCTTTCTTT,CASSLVTNEAFF
TRBJ2-1,TRBV28,few,-,TGTGCCAGCAGTTCCGGCACGGGGCTGGGGAATGAGCAGTTCTTC,CASSSGTGLGNEQFF
TRBJ1-2,TRBV29-1,-,-,TGCAGTTTCTACGAAGCAGGAAACTATGGCTACACCTTC,CSFYEAGNYGYTF
TRBJ2-3,TRBV27,-,TRBD2,TGTGCCAGCAGCCCCAGCCCGGGGGGACATACGCAGTATTTT,CASSPSPGGHTQYF
TRBJ1-1,TRBV6-2/TRBV6-3,few,-,TGTGCCAGCAGTTATGGGGGAACTGAAGCTTTCTTT,CASSYGGTEAFF
TRBJ2-1,TRBV7-2,few,TRBD2,TGTGCCAGCAGCTTAGCGAGGGCTAGCGGGACCTTCTACAATGAGCAGTTCTTC,CASSLARASGTFYNEQFF
TRBJ1-2,TRBV7-9,-,-,TGTGCCAGCAGCTTCGGGGAAACTAACTATGGCTACACCTTC,CASSFGETNYGYTF
TRBJ2-1,TRBV6-2/TRBV6-3,-,-,TGTGCCAGCAGTTACCAAGGGGGGGGGCCCTACAATGAGCAGTTCTTC,CASSYQGGGPYNEQFF
TRBJ2-1,TRBV2,-,TRBD2,TGTGCCAGCAGATCTAGCGGGGGATACAATGAGCAGTTCTTC,CASRSSGGYNEQFF
TRBJ2-7,TRBV29-1,many,TRBD1,TGCAGCAGCGTTGCCGACAGGGACTACGAGCAGTACTTC,CSSVADRDYEQYF
TRBJ1-1,TRBV4-2,few,-,TGTGCCAGCACCGATCCCATCGGCGCTGAAGCTTTCTTT,CASTDPIGAEAFF
TRBJ1-1,TRBV20-1,few,-,TGCAGTGGGAGAGGGGGGTTCACTGAAGCTTTCTTT,CSGRGGFTEAFF
TRBJ1-1,TRBV19,few,-,TGTGCCAGTAGTATACAGGGACTGATCCCTGAAGCTTTCTTT,CASSIQGLIPEAFF
TRBJ2-1,TRBV4-3,few,TRBD2,TGCGCCAGCAGCCAAGATCTGGATAGCGGGGCCTGGTTCTTC,CASSQDLDSGAWFF
TRBJ2-7,TRBV3-1,-,TRBD1,TGTGCCAGCAGCCAGGTGGTTGCGACAGGGGGCAGTAGAAGCGAGCAGTACTTC,CASSQVVATGGSRSEQYF
TRBJ2-3,TRBV12-3/TRBV12-4,few,-,TGTGCCAGCAGTCACTACACAGATACGCAGTATTTT,CASSHYTDTQYF
TRBJ2-1,TRBV20-1,-,-,TGCAGTGCTAGTCCGAACAATGAGCAGTTCTTC,CSASPNNEQFF
TRBJ2-5,TRBV27,many,-,TGTGCCAGCAGTTTATATGGGCAGTTCGAGACCCAGTACTTC,CASSLYGQFETQYF
TRBJ2-3,TRBV5-1,few,TRBD1,TGCGCCAGCAGCTTGGAGAGGGGGCGCACAGATACGCAGTATTTT,CASSLERGRTDTQYF
TRBJ2-3,TRBV4-3,many,TRBD2,TGCGCCAGCAGCGAGAGGGACTACACAGATACGCAGTATTTT,CASSERDYTDTQYF
TRBJ1-2,TRBV25-1,-,TRBD1,TGTGCCAGCAGTGGTGGACAGGGGGCAGCCTATGGCTACACCTTC,CASSGGQGAAYGYTF
TRBJ2-1,TRBV6-2/TRBV6-3,-,TRBD1,TGTGCCAGCAGATCCTCCGGGACAGGTTACAATGAGCAGTTCTTC,CASRSSGTGYNEQFF
TRBJ1-1,TRBV7-2,few,-,TGTGCCAGCAGCTTAGGTCATAGAGTCGAAGCTTTCTTT,CASSLGHRVEAFF
TRBJ1-2,TRBV10-3,-,TRBD1,TGTGCCATCAATGGGGGGACAGACGCTGACGGCTACACCTTC,CAINGGTDADGYTF